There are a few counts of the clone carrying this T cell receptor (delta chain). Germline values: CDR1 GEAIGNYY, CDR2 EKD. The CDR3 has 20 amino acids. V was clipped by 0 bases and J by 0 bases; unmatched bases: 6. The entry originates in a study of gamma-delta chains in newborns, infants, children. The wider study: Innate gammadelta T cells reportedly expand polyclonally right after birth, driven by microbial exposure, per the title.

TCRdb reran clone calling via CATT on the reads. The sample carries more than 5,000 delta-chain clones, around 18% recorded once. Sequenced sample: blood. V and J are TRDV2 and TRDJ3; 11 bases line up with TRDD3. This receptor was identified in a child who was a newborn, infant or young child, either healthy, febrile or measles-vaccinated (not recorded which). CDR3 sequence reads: CACDTVLGDKSSWDTRQMFF. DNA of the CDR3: TGTGCCTGTGACACCGTACTGGGGGATAAGAGCTCCTGGGACACCCGACAGATGTTTTTC.